The 7 T cell receptor beta chains listed next were all sequenced from one sample in a study of long-term antiretroviral therapy in people with HIV. Survey-level resolution applied to immunoSEQ assay v3.0. TCRdb's table, derived via immunoSEQ multiplex PCR, lists solely in-frame clones and lacks some. The table has around 9,500 clones, around 77% seen once; the top ten hold more than 11%. The material was unsorted PBMCs, obtained 0.4 years before starting antiretroviral therapy. The receptor set was obtained from a man younger than 40 with HIV.

The rearrangement links TRBV6-5 to TRBJ2-2, with no clear D. The V end was cut by 2 bases, the J end by 2 bases, with 9 bases between. The CDR3 loop spans 15 amino acids. Germline V gene data show CDR1 as MNHEY and CDR2 as SVGAGI. CDR3 DNA: TGTGCCAGCAGTTACCAACAGCGTAACACCGGGGAGCTGTTTTTT. Translation: CASSYQQRNTGELFF.

By frequency in the sample, this clone is medium-sized (0.01 to 0.1%). V and J are TRBV5-1 and TRBJ1-3; 9 bases are shared with TRBD1. Looked up from germline, CDR1 is SGHRS and CDR2 is YFSETQ. The CDR3 contains 14 residues. V shed 7 bases, J shed 0 bases, and the junction held 2 bases outside the gene matches. CDR3 amino acids: CASGQGNSGNTIYF. DNA of the CDR3: TGCGCCAGCGGACAGGGGAACTCTGGAAACACCATATATTTT.

This clone was observed a handful of times. The rearrangement uses TRBV4-2 and TRBJ1-2; D call uncertain. V was clipped by 0 bases and J by 1 base, with 9 bases between them. Germline V gene lookup returns CDR1 LGHNA and CDR2 YNFKEQ. The CDR3 has 15 residues. CDR3 nucleotide sequence: TGTGCCAGCAGCCAAGACCCGGCTGGTAACTATGGCTACACCTTC. The encoded protein is CASSQDPAGNYGYTF.

The chain has TRBV10-2 and TRBJ2-7; D possibly corresponds to TRBD2 (5 bases). The germline V gene has CDR1 WSHSY and CDR2 SAAADI. The ends were cut back, 4 bases at V and 1 base at J, with 17 bases in the middle. The CDR3 spans 16 residues. The CDR3 DNA reads TGCGCCAGCAGTGTAGTAAGGGAGAGGGATTCCTACGAGCAGTACTTC. Protein sequence: CASSVVRERDSYEQYF.

Written as DNA, the CDR3 is TGCGCCAGCAGCTTGTTATCTACGGGGACTGAAGCTTTCTTT. It yields the protein CASSLLSTGTEAFF. The genes are TRBV5-1 and TRBJ1-1; D ambiguous. Trimming removed 1 base from V and 5 bases from J, with 12 bases in between. The germline V gene encodes CDR1 SGHRS and CDR2 YFSETQ. CDR3 length equals 14 residues. The variable domain in full, completed from reference TRBV5-1 and TRBJ1-1, reads KAGVTQTPRYLIKTRGQQVTLSCSPISGHRSVSWYQQTPGQGLQFLFEYFSETQRNKGNFPGRFSGRQFSNSRSEMNVSTLELGDSALYLCASSLLSTGTEAFFGQGTRLTVV.

The chain joins TRBV2 to TRBJ2-7, with a weak D call TRBD2 (6 bases). Trimming took off 8 bases at V and 2 bases at J, with 10 bases between the two ends. Per germline, CDR1 SNHLY and CDR2 FYNNEI. This CDR3 is built from 12 residues. DNA of the CDR3: TGTGCCAGCGGGGGGTATACCTACGAGCAGTACTTC. Its protein product is CASGGYTYEQYF.

The chain employs TRBV6-1 and TRBJ2-7, with D perhaps being TRBD1 or TRBD2 (5 bases each). The CDR3 is made up of 14 amino acids. The V end was cut by 6 bases, the J end by 0 bases, with 12 bases between. The germline V gene encodes CDR1 MNHNS and CDR2 SASEGT. The CDR3 sequence is CASRRDGVSYEQYF. The CDR3 coding sequence is TGTGCCAGCAGACGGGACGGCGTCTCCTACGAGCAGTACTTC.